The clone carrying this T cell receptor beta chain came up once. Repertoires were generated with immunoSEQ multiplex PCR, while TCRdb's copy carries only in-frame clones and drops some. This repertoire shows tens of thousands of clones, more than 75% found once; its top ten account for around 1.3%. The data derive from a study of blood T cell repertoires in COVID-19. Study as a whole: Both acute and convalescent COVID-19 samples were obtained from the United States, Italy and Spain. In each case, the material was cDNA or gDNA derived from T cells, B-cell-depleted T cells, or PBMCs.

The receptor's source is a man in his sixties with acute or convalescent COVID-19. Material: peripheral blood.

This CDR3 reads CASITDRERADTQYF. CDR3 nucleotides: TGTGCCAGCATTACAGACAGGGAGAGGGCAGATACGCAGTATTTT. The V call is TRBV6-5, the J call TRBJ2-3, with TRBD1 matching over 7 bases. With V trimmed by 7 bases and J by 4 bases, 11 bases remained unmatched. CDR3 length: 15 amino acids. From germline, CDR1 is MNHEY and CDR2 SVGAGI.